Presented here are 12 T cell receptor beta chains from one specimen sequenced in a study of early T cells in non-severe SARS-CoV-2 infection. TCRdb itself ran the 5' RACE reads through MiXCR, one entry per CDR3 protein. The sample has just over 95,000 distinct CDR3 sequences; more than 9.5% are singletons. Sequencing was carried out using whole blood. The receptors derive from an adult who was a healthcare worker with PCR-confirmed SARS-CoV-2 infection or an uninfected control (not recorded which).

As for this clonotype: Possible read error: a much larger clone is one base away. This chain connects TRBV29-1 to TRBJ2-1; the D is unclear. Per the germline V gene, CDR1 is SQVTM and CDR2 is ANQGSEA. The CDR3 has 12 residues. V gave up 4 bases and J gave up 4 bases, with 8 bases separating them. This CDR3 reads CSVVNAYNEQFF. As DNA, the CDR3 is TGCAGCGTTGTGAATGCGTACAATGAGCAGTTCTTC.

The V call is TRBV6-5, the J call TRBJ1-1; 10 bases align to TRBD1. The V gene end was trimmed by 0 bases and the J gene end by 0 bases; junction bases not matched to a gene: 4. Germline V gene data show CDR1 as MNHEY and CDR2 as SVGAGI. The CDR3 is 17 residues long. CDR3 in amino acids: CASSYSTTGGLNTEAFF. The DNA for the CDR3 is TGTGCCAGCAGTTACTCGACGACAGGGGGCCTGAACACTGAAGCTTTCTTT.

This clonotype appeared many times. This CDR3 is CASSLAGPTDTQYF. CDR3 bases: TGTGCCAGTAGTCTCGCGGGCCCCACAGATACGCAGTATTTT. The genes are TRBV19 and TRBJ2-3, with D perhaps TRBD2 (5 bases). The CDR3 covers 14 residues. Germline V gene data show CDR1 as LNHDA and CDR2 as SQIVND (reference sequence). V dropped 5 bases and J dropped 2 bases, with 11 bases sitting between them.

This clonotype was seen only a few times. The chain recombines TRBV4-1 with TRBJ1-2; 9 positions match TRBD1. V was pared by 8 bases and J by 3 bases, with 13 bases of the junction left unmatched. CDR1 MGHRA and CDR2 YSYEKL come from the germline V gene. CDR3 length: 16 amino acids. The CDR3 region has the DNA TGCGCCAGCGGATCTGTACAGGGGGCGCGGCACTATGGCTACACCTTC. Amino acid sequence: CASGSVQGARHYGYTF.

This clonotype has more than one count but fewer than ten. V gene TRBV24-1 combines with J gene TRBJ2-3; D is unclear. Germline V gene data show CDR1 as KGHDR and CDR2 as SFDVKD. This CDR3 is built from 12 residues. The ends were cut back, 2 bases at V and 5 bases at J, with 4 bases in the middle. DNA for the CDR3: TGTGCCACCAGTGATTCGGGAGATACGCAGTATTTT. Its translation is CATSDSGDTQYF.

Only a few counts were recorded for this clonotype. This chain joins TRBV13 and TRBJ2-7, with TRBD2 identical over 7 bases. Per the germline V gene, CDR1 is PRHDT and CDR2 is FYEKMQ (reference sequence). This CDR3 spans 16 amino acids. V lost 1 base, J lost 6 bases, and 12 bases stayed unmatched. CDR3: CASSLDPQRDSFEQYF. CDR3 sequence (DNA): TGTGCCAGCAGCTTAGACCCCCAGCGGGACTCGTTCGAGCAGTACTTC.

The V call is TRBV18, the J call TRBJ2-7, with TRBD2 as a possible D gene (6 bases). V was shortened by 2 bases and J by 0 bases, with 11 bases between the two germline ends. This CDR3 comprises 15 residues. Looked up from germline, CDR1 is KGHSH and CDR2 is LQKENI. CDR3 in DNA: TGTGCCAGCTCACCAGGAGGGTCTGGCTCCTACGAGCAGTACTTC. Encoded protein: CASSPGGSGSYEQYF.

This clonotype was detected many times. The chain has TRBV4-1 and TRBJ2-1; no clear D gene. V lost 0 bases, J lost 6 bases, and 6 bases lay in between. CDR1 is MGHRA, CDR2 YSYEKL, per germline. This CDR3 has 13 residues. CDR3 residues: CASSQDLGNEQFF. The CDR3 region has the DNA TGCGCCAGCAGCCAAGATTTGGGCAATGAGCAGTTCTTC.

This clonotype has ten or more counts. J is TRBJ2-1 and V is TRBV20-1; 12 bases are a match to TRBD2. Trimming cost V 6 bases and J 4 bases; bases outside gene matches: 1. The CDR3 runs to 13 residues. Germline CDR1 DFQATT, CDR2 SNEGSKA (reference sequence). The CDR3 bases are TGCAGTGCCGGGACTAGCGGGTACAATGAGCAGTTCTTC. Translated, it gives CSAGTSGYNEQFF.

This clonotype was seen more than once but under ten times. The rearrangement joins TRBV10-3 to TRBJ2-5; D possibly corresponds to TRBD2 (5 bases). The V end lost 8 bases, the J end lost 5 bases, and 15 bases lay between the germline ends. The germline gives CDR1 ENHRY, CDR2 SYGVKD. CDR3 length: 13 amino acids. CDR3 sequence reads: CAIGSGPEETQYF. Here the CDR3 DNA reads TGTGCCATCGGGAGTGGCCCAGAGGAGACCCAGTACTTC.

The J gene is TRBJ1-1, the V gene TRBV12-3 or TRBV12-4; perhaps TRBD1 as D (5 bases). This CDR3 is 14 amino acids long. V shed 10 bases and J shed 1 base, with 16 bases lying between them. CDR3 residues: CAITQGPRNTEAFF. The CDR3 region has the DNA TGTGCCATCACTCAGGGACCGAGGAACACTGAAGCTTTCTTT.

The table lists this clonotype with a few counts. The CDR3 loop reads CASSPPGQASPGTQYF. Here the CDR3 DNA reads TGTGCCAGCAGCCCACCGGGACAGGCTTCCCCGGGGACGCAGTATTTT. The rearrangement uses TRBV3-1 and TRBJ2-3; 8 positions agree with TRBD1. V lost 4 bases to trimming and J lost 9 bases; unmatched junction nucleotides: 15. Germline loops: CDR1 LGHDT, CDR2 YNNKEL (reference sequence). The CDR3 runs to 16 residues.